Listed below are T cell receptor beta chains from one sample, sequenced in a study of CD8 T cells in Susac syndrome. TCRdb re-derived calls from the immunoSEQ multiplex PCR reads in MiXCR, one entry per CDR3 protein. The sample yields approximately 150,000 distinct CDR3 sequences, roughly 94% seen once. The material sequenced was CD4+ T cells from PBMCs. These receptor sequences come from a human donor in good health. Each CDR3 is given with its conserved first and last residue. The D gene is left open where the match is weak. The size entry is marked missing in some rows and otherwise reads once, few, many or a size class.

TRBJ1-1 - - TRBV20-1 TGCAGTGCTGCCCTTGGGGGGGGTACTGAAGCTTTCTTT CSAALGGGTEAFF
TRBJ1-2 - - TRBV10-2 TGCGCCAGCAGTGGGGGATGGGGAAAATATGACTATGGCTACACCTTC CASSGGWGKYDYGYTF
TRBJ1-2 - TRBD1 TRBV29-1 TGCAGCGTCTGGCTTGCTCCCGGGACAGGGTATGGCTACACCTTC CSVWLAPGTGYGYTF
TRBJ2-3 - - TRBV30 TGTGCCTGGAGTTCCACCACAGATACGCAGTATTTT CAWSSTTDTQYF
TRBJ2-7 - - TRBV7-2 TGTGCCAGCAGCTTAGTAGCCGACCACCGCTCCTACGAGCAGTACTTC CASSLVADHRSYEQYF
TRBJ2-5 - TRBD2 TRBV30 TGTGCCTGGAATCGACTAGCGGGAGGTAGAGAGACCCAGTACTTC CAWNRLAGGRETQYF
TRBJ2-7 few TRBD2 TRBV5-1 TGCGCCAGCAGCTCTTACGGGACTAGCGGGAACTACGAGCAGTACTTC CASSSYGTSGNYEQYF
TRBJ2-5 - TRBD1 TRBV5-1 TGCGCCAGCACTACCGGGACAGGGGAAGAGACCCAGTACTTC CASTTGTGEETQYF
TRBJ1-1 - - TRBV18 TGTGCCAGCTCACCTAGTGGGGCGAACACTGAAGCTTTCTTT CASSPSGANTEAFF
TRBJ2-3 - TRBD1 TRBV6-5 TGTGCCAGCAGTTACTCGAACTCAGGGGGCCTCGGGACAGATACGCAGTATTTT CASSYSNSGGLGTDTQYF
TRBJ2-1 once - TRBV9 TGTGCCAGCACGGTGGGAATCGCCTACAATGAGCAGTTCTTC CASTVGIAYNEQFF
TRBJ2-7 once TRBD2 TRBV30 TGTGCCTGGAGTGTACTTGTGACTAGCGGCGAGCAGTACTTC CAWSVLVTSGEQYF
TRBJ2-7 - - TRBV20-1 TGCAGTGCTAGAACCGACAGGTACGAGCAGTACTTC CSARTDRYEQYF
TRBJ1-4 - TRBD1 TRBV6-1 TGTGCCAGCAGTCAGTCCCCGGGACAGGGGGCAACAACTAATGAAAAACTGTTTTTT CASSQSPGQGATTNEKLFF
TRBJ1-2 - TRBD1 TRBV9 TGTGCCAGCAGCGCAGACAGGGGATTAGGCTACACCTTC CASSADRGLGYTF
TRBJ2-5 once - TRBV28 TGTGCCAGCAGTTTATTCAGTTTACGGGAGACCCAGTACTTC CASSLFSLRETQYF
TRBJ1-1 - - TRBV30 TGTGCCTGGAGTGTAATGCCGAACACTGAAGCTTTCTTT CAWSVMPNTEAFF
TRBJ1-3 once - TRBV19 TGTGCCAGTAGTACGTTTGGAAACACCATATATTTT CASSTFGNTIYF
TRBJ1-4 - - TRBV7-9 TGTGCCAGCAGCTTAGCGACCGCAGCAACTAATGAAAAACTGTTTTTT CASSLATAATNEKLFF
TRBJ2-7 - - TRBV2 TGTGCCAGCAGTGTTCTGGCCTACGAGCAGTACTTC CASSVLAYEQYF
TRBJ1-4 once - TRBV7-8 TGTGCCAGCAGCTTAACAGGGCCTCTTAATGAAAAACTGTTTTTT CASSLTGPLNEKLFF
TRBJ2-1 once - TRBV7-3 TGTGCCAGCAGCTTGCAGGGTTTGGGTGAGCAGTTCTTC CASSLQGLGEQFF
TRBJ2-1 - - TRBV5-1 TGCGCCAGCAGCAAAATTTCAAGCTCCTACAATGAGCAGTTCTTC CASSKISSSYNEQFF
TRBJ2-1 - - TRBV10-1 TGCGCCAGCAGTGACCATCGGGCTGAGCAGTTCTTC CASSDHRAEQFF
TRBJ1-2 - - TRBV27 TGTGCCAGCAGTCCAGGGACCATCTATGGCTACACCTTC CASSPGTIYGYTF
TRBJ1-4 - - TRBV20-1 TGCAGTGCTAGGACTAATGAAAAACTGTTTTTT CSARTNEKLFF
TRBJ2-1 - TRBD2 TRBV20-1 TGCAGTGGTCCAAAAAGCGGGAGTTCCTCCTACAATGAGCAGTTCTTC CSGPKSGSSSYNEQFF
TRBJ1-2 - - TRBV7-3 TGTGCCAGCAGCGAGACAGGTTCTCATGGCTACACCTTC CASSETGSHGYTF
TRBJ2-2 once - TRBV20-1 TGCAGTGCTAGAGATAGACAGCGCACCGGGGAGCTGTTTTTT CSARDRQRTGELFF
TRBJ2-6 - - TRBV3-1 TGTGCCAGCAGCCCCAGGGGTCCTAGGCTCTCTGGGGCCAACGTCCTGACTTTC CASSPRGPRLSGANVLTF
TRBJ1-2 - TRBD1 TRBV5-6 TGTGCCAGCAGCTTCGGGACAGTTATCTCTGGCTACACCTTC CASSFGTVISGYTF
TRBJ2-7 - TRBD2 TRBV28 TGTGCCAGCAGTCCCCCGGGACTAAAATCCTACGAGCAGTACTTC CASSPPGLKSYEQYF
TRBJ1-4 - - TRBV12-3/TRBV12-4 TGTGCCAGCAGTCCCCAAGTTGTATGGGGTCCTAATGAAAAACTGTTTTTT CASSPQVVWGPNEKLFF
TRBJ2-2 - TRBD1 TRBV12-3/TRBV12-4 TGTGCCAGTGAAAATCGGGACAGGGCTAGCGGGGAGCTGTTTTTT CASENRDRASGELFF
TRBJ1-3 - TRBD1 TRBV15 TGTGCCACCAGCAGGACTCAGACAGGGGCTGGAAACACCATATATTTT CATSRTQTGAGNTIYF
TRBJ1-5 - - TRBV20-1 TGCAGTGCTTATGACTCGCACAATCAGCCCCAGCATTTT CSAYDSHNQPQHF
TRBJ2-7 - TRBD2 TRBV5-1 TGCGCCAGCAGCTCTACACCCTCACTAGCGATTGAGCAGTACTTC CASSSTPSLAIEQYF
TRBJ1-1 - - TRBV19 TGTGCCAGTAGTCACCCTACTGGTAGAGGGGACACTGAAGCTTTCTTT CASSHPTGRGDTEAFF
TRBJ2-2 - TRBD2 TRBV6-1 TGTGCCATCCCCAGGGAGGGCCTTAGGTCCACCGGGGAGCTGTTTTTT CAIPREGLRSTGELFF
TRBJ1-4 - - TRBV20-1 TGCAGTGCTCCGGGACACGGTAATGAAAAACTGTTTTTT CSAPGHGNEKLFF